This T cell receptor (beta chain) was documented in a study of T-cell memory formation after mild COVID-19 (dated by TCRdb to about 2021). For the study in its entirety: Most TCR sequence clusters were specific to one of the two donors. The cohort was made up of two young adult volunteers, one female and one male, who were previously healthy. In a couple of donors, T-cell clones that expanded and contracted after mild COVID-19 were tracked by sequencing TCRalpha and TCRbeta repertoires over time. Here is what the overall study found, with its caveats: The second-wave clones that peaked on day 37 were not confirmed to be SARS-CoV-2 specific. The study included only a couple of mild cases, and larger cohorts that include severe cases with pre-infection samples were judged to be necessary. Contracting CD4+ clones were located mainly in the CM and EM memory subsets, whereas CD8+ clones were found to be enriched in EMRA. Clones contracting from day 15 to 85 had balanced CD4/CD8 phenotypes, while a second wave expanding from day 15 to 37 was biased towards CD4+. Some responding clones were detected in pre-infection memory, suggesting pre-existing cross-reactive memory T cells joined the SARS-CoV-2 response.

Ficoll-Paque density gradient centrifugation was the method used to isolate PBMCs. From a lookup of the germline V gene, CDR1 and CDR2 are MDHEN and SYDVKM. The V end loses 4 bases and the J end loses 2 bases, and a stretch of 21 bases separates them. The CDR3 starts with the cysteine, ends with the phenylalanine, and has 17 residues. The sequence is cut down to CDR3 DNA, 51 bases in frame from base 1. Sequenced on an Illumina NovaSeq 6000. TCRalpha and TCRbeta cDNA libraries were built by 5'RACE with constant-segment primers, adding sample barcodes and unique molecular identifiers. RNA was extracted from every sample with Trizol reagent. Libraries were amplified in two PCR steps, with a second sample barcode and Illumina TruSeq adapters added in the second step. Libraries were sequenced on an Illumina NovaSeq with 2 x 150 bp paired-end reads. Per the original workflow: The reads were demultiplexed and collapsed into UMI-guided consensus sequences using migec v1.2.7. Using mixcr v2.1.11, UMI consensuses were aligned to TRA and TRB V and J templates and then assembled into clonotypes. Expanded or contracted clonotypes were those called significant by both edgeR and NoisET, with noise models trained on biological replicates. For edgeR calls, the thresholds were a false discovery rate-adjusted p below 0.01 and a log2 fold-change of 1. As an exploratory analysis of dynamics, max-normalized trajectories of the 1000 most abundant clonotypes were examined with PCA combined with hierarchical clustering. Separately sequenced CD4+ and CD8+ repertoires were used to assign the CD4 or CD8 phenotype of responding clones. The public reads were reprocessed in TCRdb via fastp at Q25 and MiXCR, keeping in-frame beta chains. Rows with one shared CDR3 protein collapse into an entry with the most common genes and DNA. The V and J calls, along with clone size, are taken from TCRdb and not from the paper's own processing. Across this sample there are 250,000 to 350,000 distinct CDR3 sequences, with roughly 15% seen only once. The ten largest clonotypes hold roughly 24% of the sample.

Worth noting for this clonotype: What this receptor recognizes is not known. There are no base qualities to consult, and no much larger clone falls within one base.

Sequencing input: PBMCs or a T cell subset sorted from them (not recorded which). This chain joins TRBV28 to TRBJ2-7; the D gene cannot be resolved reliably. This TCR was recovered from a man younger than 35 who had mild COVID-19 (a few samples of this study predate the infection). The sample titles of this study are shuffled in the database, so cell type and time point are left out; the donor was told from shared clones. The sequenced DNA: TGTGCCAGCAGTTGGGCCGGTTCTGGTTTGTCTCCCTACGAGCAGTACTTC. Its amino acids are CASSWAGSGLSPYEQYF.